The clone carrying this T cell receptor (beta chain) was seen more than once but under ten times. The data derive from a study of beta chain features in type 1 diabetes. The V gene end was trimmed by 9 bases and the J gene end by 3 bases; junction bases not matched to a gene: 4. The germline V gene has CDR1 SNHLY and CDR2 FYNNEI. The CDR3 spans 13 residues. The authors reverse transcribed all of the isolated RNA, so sequencing captured expressed TCRB transcripts. Profiling relied on immunoSEQ multiplex PCR, and the TCRdb table lists in-frame clones only, not all of them. Among 35,000 to 50,000 clones listed, roughly 45% were seen once.

The source of this sequence is a woman aged 25 to 39 in good health. Sequencing was done on a sample of stem cell memory CD4+ T cells from blood. The J gene is TRBJ2-4, the V gene TRBV2; 8 bases match TRBD2. CDR3 coding DNA: TGTGCCAGTGCCGCGGGAGGCAAAAACATTCAGTACTTC. Encoded protein: CASAAGGKNIQYF. The full variable domain, rest sourced from reference TRBV2 and TRBJ2-4, is EPEVTQTPSHQVTQMGQEVILRCVPISNHLYFYWYRQILGQKVEFLVSFYNNEISEKSEIFDDQFSVERPDGSNFTLKIRSTKLEDSAMYFCASAAGGKNIQYFGAGTRLSVL.